The 28 T cell receptor beta chains below were found in one sample sequenced in a study of CD8 T cells in Susac syndrome. Random hexamers were used to reverse transcribe the RNA input (about 0.5 to 1 ug). TCRdb re-derived calls from the immunoSEQ multiplex PCR reads in MiXCR, one entry per CDR3 protein. The sample holds about 440,000 distinct CDR3 sequences, approximately 85% seen once. Sequences were obtained from CD8+ T cells from PBMCs. The receptors were sampled from a human donor with multiple sclerosis.

This clonotype was found once. This chain connects TRBV27 to TRBJ2-5; the D gene is possibly TRBD2 (6 bases). The germline V gene has CDR1 MNHEY and CDR2 SMNVEV (reference sequence). The V end lost 6 bases, the J end lost 5 bases, and 19 bases lay between the germline ends. The CDR3 sequence is 15 residues long. In DNA, the CDR3 is TGTGCCAGCAGCCACTCAGGGTTAGCGGTGGAGACCCAGTACTTC. Its protein is CASSHSGLAVETQYF.

The V call is TRBV18, the J call TRBJ1-3; possible D gene TRBD1, 5 bases. CDR3 length: 16 residues. Trimming shortened V by 0 bases and J by 12 bases, and 21 bases separated the two germline ends. The V gene's germline CDR1 is KGHSH and CDR2 LQKENI. CDR3 protein: CASSPPGLSPPSHIYF. Written as DNA, the CDR3 is TGTGCCAGCTCACCACCGGGACTTTCACCACCTAGTCACATATATTTT. Full variable domain (outside the CDR3, taken from reference TRBV18 and TRBJ1-3): NAGVMQNPRHLVRRRGQEARLRCSPMKGHSHVYWYRQLPEEGLKFMVYLQKENIIDESGMPKERFSAEFPKEGPSILRIQQVVRGDSAAYFCASSPPGLSPPSHIYFGEGSWLTVV.

CDR3 DNA: TGTGCCAGCACCCCTTCGCTCTCACGGGGGGCGAACACCATATATTTT. Translated, it gives CASTPSLSRGANTIYF. The gene calls are TRBV28 and TRBJ1-3; perhaps TRBD1 as D (6 bases). V was pared by 7 bases and J by 7 bases, with 23 bases between. The CDR3 runs to 16 residues. Germline V gives CDR1 MDHEN, CDR2 SYDVKM.

This clonotype was detected only a few times. This sequence joins TRBV19 and TRBJ2-1; TRBD1 might be the D (5 bases). Trimming took 7 bases from V and 4 from J, leaving 5 bases between them. Germline CDR1 and CDR2: LNHDA and SQIVND (reference sequence). The CDR3 runs 11 residues. For the CDR3, the DNA is TGTGCCAGTAAGGGGTACAATGAGCAGTTCTTC. As protein: CASKGYNEQFF.

V gene TRBV14 combines with J gene TRBJ2-7; D is perhaps TRBD2 (6 bases). Germline-derived CDR1 and CDR2 are SGHDN and FVKESK. V shed 5 bases and J shed 4 bases, with 21 bases lying between them. This CDR3 is 16 amino acids long. CDR3 DNA: TGTGCCAGCAGCGCCCGGCGGGGTCCGCGGCCTTACGAGCAGTACTTC. Translation gives CASSARRGPRPYEQYF.

The rearrangement links TRBV28 to TRBJ2-7; a weak D match, TRBD2 (6 bases). Germline lookup yields CDR1 MDHEN and CDR2 SYDVKM. This CDR3 comprises 14 residues. V dropped 4 bases and J dropped 3 bases, with 13 bases sitting between them. The CDR3 loop reads CASSSPTSRYEQYF. CDR3 nucleotides: TGTGCCAGCAGTTCCCCAACTAGCCGCTACGAGCAGTACTTC.

The sample holds a few counts of this clonotype. This sequence joins TRBV6-1 and TRBJ1-6; no clear D gene. CDR3 size: 15 residues. The germline CDR1 and CDR2 sequences are MNHNS and SASEGT. The ends were cut back, 3 bases at V and 3 bases at J, with 9 bases in the middle. CDR3 nucleotide sequence: TGTGCCAGCAGTGATATCTCCGACTATAATTCACCCCTCCACTTT. Translating it yields CASSDISDYNSPLHF.

The chain links TRBV7-2 to TRBJ2-3; 15 bases are shared with TRBD2. Germline V gene sequence: CDR1 SGHTA, CDR2 FQGNSA. The CDR3 is made up of 19 amino acids. J gave up 0 bases and V 3 bases, and 7 bases lay outside the gene matches. The CDR3 region is CASSFWGLAGGKSTDTQYF. The CDR3 DNA reads as TGTGCCAGCAGCTTTTGGGGACTAGCGGGGGGTAAAAGCACAGATACGCAGTATTTT.

The chain is built from TRBV19 and TRBJ1-1, with D possibly being TRBD1 (5 bases). The ends were cut back, 9 bases at V and 0 bases at J, with 14 bases in the middle. CDR3 length equals 14 residues. Germline V CDR1 and CDR2: LNHDA, SQIVND (reference sequence). CDR3 amino acids: CASTPWGMNTEAFF. In DNA, the CDR3 is TGTGCCAGCACCCCCTGGGGGATGAACACTGAAGCTTTCTTT.

This rearrangement joins TRBV2 to TRBJ1-2; 8 bases line up with TRBD1. The CDR3 runs to 14 residues. J was trimmed by 4 bases and V by 7 bases; bases with no gene match: 8. Germline CDR1 is SNHLY and CDR2 is FYNNEI. In nucleotides, the CDR3 is TGTGCCAGCACTAGGGACAGGAGAATCTATGGCTACACCTTC. This gives the protein CASTRDRRIYGYTF.

The chain has TRBV12-3 or TRBV12-4 and TRBJ1-1, with a tentative D call TRBD1 (5 bases). There are 14 residues in the CDR3. Trimming took off 3 bases at V and 5 bases at J, with 13 bases between the two ends. The CDR3, as DNA: TGTGCCAGCAGTTTGGTGGCAGGGAGGACTGAAGCTTTCTTT. As protein: CASSLVAGRTEAFF.

This clonotype has just one count. The V and J genes are TRBV19 and TRBJ2-3; TRBD2 agrees at 14 bases. This CDR3 is 18 amino acids long. Germline CDR1 and CDR2: LNHDA and SQIVND (reference sequence). The J segment lost 2 bases and the V segment lost 6 bases, leaving 10 bases of the junction unmatched. CDR3 sequence (DNA): TGTGCCAGTAGCCAGCCGGGACTAGCGGGAGATTACACAGATACGCAGTATTTT. The encoded protein is CASSQPGLAGDYTDTQYF.

The chain has TRBV5-4 and TRBJ2-3; either TRBD1 or TRBD2 may supply D (5 bases each). The CDR3 runs 15 residues. The germline V gene has CDR1 SGHNT and CDR2 YYREEE (reference sequence). The chain's CDR3 is CATAAGSSSTDTQYF. The CDR3 bases are TGTGCTACCGCTGCAGGGAGTAGTTCCACAGATACGCAGTATTTT.

This chain connects TRBV12-3 or TRBV12-4 to TRBJ2-2; no definite D call. The V end lost 5 bases, the J end lost 7 bases, and 20 bases lay between the germline ends. The CDR3 loop spans 16 amino acids. CDR3 sequence (DNA): TGTGCCAGCAGTCCGAACGATGGACGGCACCACGGGGAGCTGTTTTTT. Translating gives CASSPNDGRHHGELFF.

The genes are TRBV6-1 and TRBJ2-5, with TRBD2 identical over 9 bases. The CDR3 is made up of 17 amino acids. CDR1 and CDR2 from the germline V gene are MNHNS and SASEGT. After removal of 7 bases from V and 1 base from J, the junction contained 13 bases not matched to a gene. DNA for the CDR3: TGTGCCAGCAACCCCGCGGGAGGGCCGTCTTCCCAAGAGACCCAGTACTTC. Translated, it gives CASNPAGGPSSQETQYF.

The chain carries TRBV2 and TRBJ1-2; D possibly corresponds to TRBD1 (5 bases). Germline assignment: CDR1 SNHLY and CDR2 FYNNEI. This CDR3 has 16 residues. The ends were cut back, 6 bases at V and 5 bases at J, with 22 bases in the middle. CDR3 sequence (DNA): TGTGCCAGCAGCCCTTGGGACGACTGGGGATTATATGGCTACACCTTC. Its translation: CASSPWDDWGLYGYTF.

This rearrangement joins TRBV2 to TRBJ1-2; possibly TRBD1 for D (6 bases). The CDR3 totals 12 residues. CDR1 and CDR2 from the germline V gene are SNHLY and FYNNEI. Trimming shortened V by 10 bases and J by 8 bases, and 17 bases separated the two germline ends. The CDR3 sequence: CATRDTFGGYTF. The DNA for the CDR3 is TGTGCCACCAGGGACACCTTTGGAGGCTACACCTTC. Full variable domain (outside the CDR3, taken from reference TRBV2 and TRBJ1-2): EPEVTQTPSHQVTQMGQEVILRCVPISNHLYFYWYRQILGQKVEFLVSFYNNEISEKSEIFDDQFSVERPDGSNFTLKIRSTKLEDSAMYFCATRDTFGGYTFGSGTRLTVV.

As DNA, the CDR3 is TGCGCCAGCAGTGACCCCTTTGGGACAGGGGATTATAAGATCACTGAAGCTTTCTTT. It specifies CASSDPFGTGDYKITEAFF. The rearrangement joins TRBV10-2 to TRBJ1-1; 10 bases match TRBD1. Germline CDR1 is WSHSY and CDR2 is SAAADI. The J segment lost 4 bases and the V segment lost 3 bases, leaving 17 bases of the junction unmatched. This CDR3 has 19 amino acids.

The chain links TRBV4-1 to TRBJ1-4; D gene ambiguous. V lost 6 bases, J lost 8 bases, and 16 bases lay in between. The CDR3 spans 14 residues. The germline CDR1 and CDR2 sequences are MGHRA and YSYEKL. The CDR3 sequence is CASSLNPVDEKLFF. CDR3 coding DNA: TGCGCCAGCAGTCTAAACCCAGTGGACGAAAAACTGTTTTTT.

The rearrangement uses TRBV27 and TRBJ1-1; 7 positions agree with TRBD1. Trimming removed 7 bases from V and 4 bases from J; junction bases left unmatched: 9. There are 14 residues in the CDR3. Germline CDR1 reads MNHEY; CDR2 reads SMNVEV (reference sequence). CDR3 sequence: CASKNGQALTEAFF. CDR3 coding DNA: TGTGCCAGCAAAAACGGACAGGCTCTCACTGAAGCTTTCTTT.

The chain has TRBV28 and TRBJ1-1; 12 nucleotides agree with TRBD1. V shed 7 bases, J shed 6 bases, and the junction held 12 bases outside the gene matches. From germline, CDR1 is MDHEN and CDR2 SYDVKM. There are 16 residues in the CDR3. The CDR3 loop is CASTKLPGQGAPEAFF. For the CDR3, the DNA is TGTGCCAGCACCAAATTGCCGGGACAGGGGGCCCCTGAAGCTTTCTTT.

This rearrangement joins TRBV3-1 to TRBJ2-7; D is uncertain. Per the germline V gene, CDR1 is LGHDT and CDR2 is YNNKEL (reference sequence). The CDR3 has 15 residues. Trimming took 0 bases from V and 6 from J, leaving 15 bases between them. CDR3 region: CASSQDWASFSEQYF. The CDR3 nucleotides are TGTGCCAGCAGCCAAGATTGGGCCAGTTTTTCCGAGCAGTACTTC.

The chain is built from TRBV27 and TRBJ2-5, with 7 bases matching TRBD2. CDR1 is MNHEY, CDR2 SMNVEV, per germline (reference sequence). The V gene end was trimmed by 2 bases and the J gene end by 5 bases; junction bases not matched to a gene: 8. CDR3 length: 15 residues. Here the CDR3 DNA reads TGTGCCAGCAGTTTACTAGCGGCAACTTTGGAGACCCAGTACTTC. This codes for CASSLLAATLETQYF.

The chain carries TRBV6-5 and TRBJ1-1; D uncertain. V lost 0 bases and J 4 bases, leaving 12 bases between the germline ends. This CDR3 has 15 residues. The V gene's germline CDR1 is MNHEY and CDR2 SVGAGI. Here the CDR3 DNA reads TGTGCCAGCAGTTACTCTCGGGGAGTCGGCACTGAAGCTTTCTTT. Its protein is CASSYSRGVGTEAFF.

This chain connects TRBV7-9 to TRBJ1-4, with a weak D call TRBD1 (6 bases). The CDR3 is 16 amino acids. Trimming cost V 5 bases and J 4 bases, with 17 bases left between them. Germline V gene data show CDR1 as SEHNR and CDR2 as FQNEAQ (reference sequence). In DNA form, the CDR3 reads TGTGCCAGCAGCCCTAGTACGGGGGGCAATAATGAAAAACTGTTTTTT. Its protein product is CASSPSTGGNNEKLFF.

The chain links TRBV29-1 to TRBJ2-6; 12 nucleotides agree with TRBD1. The CDR3 loop spans 19 amino acids. The V and J ends lost 1 base and 2 bases, in that order; junction bases with no gene match: 9. Germline V CDR1 and CDR2: SQVTM, ANQGSEA. The CDR3 DNA sequence: TGCAGCGTTGAAGGTGAAGGGACAGGGGGCGCCCCTGGGGCCAACGTCCTGACTTTC. This translates into CSVEGEGTGGAPGANVLTF.

The V gene is TRBV10-2, the J gene TRBJ2-1; D is possibly TRBD1 (6 bases). V gave up 8 bases and J gave up 4 bases, with 15 bases separating them. Looked up from germline, CDR1 is WSHSY and CDR2 is SAAADI. This CDR3 spans 14 amino acids. As DNA, the CDR3 is TGCGCCAGCCGAGTCCAGGGGCCATACAATGAGCAGTTCTTC. It yields the protein CASRVQGPYNEQFF.

The genes are TRBV27 and TRBJ2-1; either TRBD1 or TRBD2 may fit D (5 bases each). This CDR3 has 13 residues. The V and J ends lost 6 bases and 13 bases respectively, with 19 bases between them. CDR1 is MNHEY, CDR2 SMNVEV, per germline (reference sequence). The CDR3 DNA reads TGTGCCAGCAGCCTCTCGGGGACGGACTCTCAGTTCTTC. Translation: CASSLSGTDSQFF.